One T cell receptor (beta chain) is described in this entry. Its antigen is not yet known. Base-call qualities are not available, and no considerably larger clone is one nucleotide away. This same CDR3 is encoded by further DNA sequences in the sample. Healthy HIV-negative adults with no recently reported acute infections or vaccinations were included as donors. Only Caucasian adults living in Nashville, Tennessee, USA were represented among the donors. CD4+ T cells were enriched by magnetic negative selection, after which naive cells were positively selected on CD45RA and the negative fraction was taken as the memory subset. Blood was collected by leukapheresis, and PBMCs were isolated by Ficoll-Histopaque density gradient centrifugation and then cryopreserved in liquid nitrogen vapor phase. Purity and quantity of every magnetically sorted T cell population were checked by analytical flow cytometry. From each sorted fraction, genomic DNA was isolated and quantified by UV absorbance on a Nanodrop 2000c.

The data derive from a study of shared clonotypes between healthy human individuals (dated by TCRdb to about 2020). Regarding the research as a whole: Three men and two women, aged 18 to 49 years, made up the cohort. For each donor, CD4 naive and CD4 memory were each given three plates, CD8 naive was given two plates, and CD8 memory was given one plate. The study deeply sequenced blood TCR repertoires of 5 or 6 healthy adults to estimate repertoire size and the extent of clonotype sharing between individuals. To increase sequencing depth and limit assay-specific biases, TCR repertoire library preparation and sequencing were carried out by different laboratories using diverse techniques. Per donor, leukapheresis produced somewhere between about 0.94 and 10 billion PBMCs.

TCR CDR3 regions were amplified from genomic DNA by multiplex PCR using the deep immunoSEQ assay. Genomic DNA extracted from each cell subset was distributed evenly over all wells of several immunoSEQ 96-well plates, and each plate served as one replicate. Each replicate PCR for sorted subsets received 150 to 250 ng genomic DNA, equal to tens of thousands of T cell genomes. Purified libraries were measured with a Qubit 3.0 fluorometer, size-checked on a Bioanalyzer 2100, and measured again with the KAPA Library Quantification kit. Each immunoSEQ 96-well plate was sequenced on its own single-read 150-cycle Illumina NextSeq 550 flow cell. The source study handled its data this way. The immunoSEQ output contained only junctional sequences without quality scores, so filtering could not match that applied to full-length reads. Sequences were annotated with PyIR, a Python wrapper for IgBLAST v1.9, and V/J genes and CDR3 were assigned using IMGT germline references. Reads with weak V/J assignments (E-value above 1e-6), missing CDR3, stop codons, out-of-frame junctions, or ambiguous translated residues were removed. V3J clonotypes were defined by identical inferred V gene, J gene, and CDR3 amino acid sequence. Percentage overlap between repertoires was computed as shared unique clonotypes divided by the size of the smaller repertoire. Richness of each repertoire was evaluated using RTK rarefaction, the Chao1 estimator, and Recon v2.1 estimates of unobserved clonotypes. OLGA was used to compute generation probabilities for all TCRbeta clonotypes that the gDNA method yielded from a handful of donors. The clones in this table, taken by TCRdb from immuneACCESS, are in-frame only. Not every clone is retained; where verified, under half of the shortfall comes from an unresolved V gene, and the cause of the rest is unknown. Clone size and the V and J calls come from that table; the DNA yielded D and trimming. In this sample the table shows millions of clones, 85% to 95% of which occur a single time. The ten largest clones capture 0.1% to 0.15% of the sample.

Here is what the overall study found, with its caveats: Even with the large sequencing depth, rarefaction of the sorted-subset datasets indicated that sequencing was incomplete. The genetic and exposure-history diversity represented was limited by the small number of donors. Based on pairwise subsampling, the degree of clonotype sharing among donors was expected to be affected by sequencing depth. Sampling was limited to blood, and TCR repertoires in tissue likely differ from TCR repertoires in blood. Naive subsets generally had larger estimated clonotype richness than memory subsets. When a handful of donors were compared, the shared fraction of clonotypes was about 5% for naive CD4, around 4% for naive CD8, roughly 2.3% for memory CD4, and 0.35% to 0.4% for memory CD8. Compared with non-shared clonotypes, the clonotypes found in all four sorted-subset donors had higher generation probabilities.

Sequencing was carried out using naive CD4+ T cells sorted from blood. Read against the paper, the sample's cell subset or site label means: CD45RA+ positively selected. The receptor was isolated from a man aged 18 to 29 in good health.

The nucleotide sequence reads as follows: TGCGCCAGCAGCCTCACAGATAACTATGGCTACACCTTC. This gives the protein CASSLTDNYGYTF. Rearrangement joined TRBV5-1 to TRBJ1-2; no D segment can be confidently identified. Via the germline V gene, CDR1 is SGHRS and CDR2 YFSETQ. The CDR3 sequence holds 13 residues, the cysteine and phenylalanine included. Just the 39-base CDR3 DNA is kept, in frame starting at base 1. The V end loses 4 bases and the J end loses 1 base, and a stretch of 8 bases separates them.